Included here is one TCR beta chain sequence, with context. The data were produced by immunoSEQ multiplex PCR, yet TCRdb's version contains in-frame clones alone and is incomplete. The sample includes 34,000 or so clones, 88% of them seen just once. Trimming removed 7 bases at V and 1 base at J, with 16 bases between. CDR3 length: 16 residues. CDR1 is SEHNR and CDR2 is FQNEAQ in the germline V gene (reference sequence). This sample stems from a study of PD-1 and CTLA-4 blockade in melanoma. The source was CD8+ T cells from peripheral blood, collected from a patient given anti-PD-1 treatment. The V gene is TRBV7-9, the J gene TRBJ1-4; D is uncertain. The origin of this receptor is a human donor with melanoma. The CDR3 is CASILRGKGTNEKLFF. The CDR3 DNA reads TGTGCCAGCATACTTCGGGGTAAGGGAACTAATGAAAAACTGTTTTTT.